These 11 T cell receptor beta chains share one sample of origin, sequenced in a study of cytomegalovirus exposure and HLA in healthy donors. The PCR had 60 Vbeta and 13 Jbeta primers. Assay used: immunoSEQ multiplex PCR; TCRdb lists only in-frame clones, some missing. Among about 100,000 clones listed, around 62% were seen once. The sequenced sample was PBMCs. The receptors shown here come from a man aged 30-40 years in good health and CMV-seropositive.

The chain uses TRBV14 and TRBJ2-7; 9 positions match TRBD1. V trimming: 2 bases; J trimming: 6 bases; junction bases outside the gene matches: 5. Germline-derived CDR1 and CDR2 are SGHDN and FVKESK. The CDR3 runs to 14 residues. The CDR3 protein is CASSQFGQGSEQYF. CDR3 sequence (DNA): TGTGCCAGCAGCCAATTTGGACAGGGGAGCGAGCAGTACTTC.

The rearrangement uses TRBV5-1 and TRBJ1-2, with a tentative D call TRBD1 (6 bases). The V end lost 0 bases, the J end lost 4 bases, and 10 bases lay between the germline ends. The CDR3 is made up of 14 amino acids. Germline V gene lookup returns CDR1 SGHRS and CDR2 YFSETQ. The CDR3 DNA sequence: TGCGCCAGCAGCTTGGGGGACACCGGCTATGGCTACACCTTC. Its translation: CASSLGDTGYGYTF.

This clone appeared a few times. V is TRBV4-1 and J is TRBJ2-6; 7 bases are shared with TRBD1. The CDR3 consists of 16 residues. With V trimmed by 8 bases and J by 2 bases, 9 bases remained unmatched. Per the germline V gene, CDR1 is MGHRA and CDR2 is YSYEKL. CDR3 protein: CASGGRGLAGANVLTF. The CDR3 DNA is TGCGCCAGCGGAGGCAGGGGGTTGGCTGGGGCCAACGTCCTGACTTTC.

This clone was found a few times. A read error may account for a junction end that differs from germline. The rearrangement links TRBV5-4 to TRBJ2-1; D is perhaps TRBD2 (5 bases). This CDR3 has 12 amino acids. Per the germline V gene, CDR1 is SGHNT and CDR2 is YYREEE (reference sequence). In DNA, the CDR3 is TGTGCCAGCAGATTGGACTCCAATGAGCAGTTCTTC. This translates into CASRLDSNEQFF.

This clone was seen a few times. The chain is built from TRBV6-1 and TRBJ1-5, with D perhaps TRBD1 (6 bases). From germline, CDR1 is MNHNS and CDR2 SASEGT. The CDR3 totals 15 residues. Trimming took off 2 bases at V and 6 bases at J, with 14 bases between the two ends. The chain's CDR3 is CASSEFRGQGQPQHF. The CDR3 region has the DNA TGTGCCAGCAGTGAATTCAGGGGACAAGGTCAGCCCCAGCATTTT.

The J gene is TRBJ2-1, the V gene TRBV11-1; no definite D call. Trimming left V 4 bases short and J 8 bases short, with 9 bases between. Per the germline V gene, CDR1 is SGHAT and CDR2 is FQDESV (reference sequence). The CDR3 has 12 amino acids. The CDR3 here is CASSSLEDEQFF. DNA of the CDR3: TGTGCCAGCAGCTCGCTAGAGGATGAGCAGTTCTTC.

J is TRBJ1-2 and V is TRBV5-5, with D perhaps matching TRBD1 (5 bases). The germline V gene has CDR1 SGHKS and CDR2 YYEKEE (reference sequence). This CDR3 region has 14 residues. V lost 9 bases and J 3 bases, leaving 18 bases between the germline ends. CDR3 amino acids: CATIEDLGHYGYTF. CDR3 in DNA: TGTGCCACTATTGAGGATTTGGGGCACTATGGCTACACCTTC.

The chain recombines TRBV6-5 with TRBJ2-1, with unresolved D. The CDR3 sequence is 15 residues long. V was cut by 6 bases and J by 4 bases, with 16 bases left in between. Per germline, CDR1 MNHEY and CDR2 SVGAGI. The CDR3 nucleotides read TGTGCCAGCAGCCCTGTCCTTGTCGGGTACAATGAGCAGTTCTTC. It yields the protein CASSPVLVGYNEQFF.

The chain employs TRBV5-5 and TRBJ1-1, with 9 positions matching TRBD1. This CDR3 has 18 amino acids. V dropped 0 bases and J dropped 1; count of bases not matched to a gene: 10. Germline V gene sequence: CDR1 SGHKS, CDR2 YYEKEE (reference sequence). CDR3 amino acids: CASSLAPGTGIRNTEAFF. CDR3 in DNA: TGTGCCAGCAGCTTGGCCCCCGGGACAGGGATTAGGAACACTGAAGCTTTCTTT.

J is TRBJ1-6 and V is TRBV5-1; D unresolved. V lost 4 bases to trimming and J lost 7 bases, with 18 bases between them. The germline CDR1 and CDR2 sequences are SGHRS and YFSETQ. The CDR3 is 16 amino acids. The CDR3 spells CASSGSGGVGNSPLHF. For the CDR3, the DNA is TGCGCCAGCAGCGGTAGCGGTGGGGTTGGGAATTCACCCCTCCACTTT.

The chain combines TRBV7-6 with TRBJ1-2, with no clear D. Germline assignment: CDR1 SGHVS and CDR2 FNYEAQ. V was pared by 6 bases and J by 8 bases, with 13 bases between. The CDR3 runs to 12 residues. The CDR3 nucleotides read TGTGCCAGCAGATCAGGCCTTGGGGGCTACACCTTC. This translates into CASRSGLGGYTF.